What follows are 25 T cell receptor beta chains derived from one specimen sequenced in a study of blood T cell repertoires in COVID-19. This table comes from immunoSEQ multiplex PCR, and its TCRdb copy is limited to in-frame clones, with some not included. The profile shows 30,000 or so clones, 85% to 90% of them singletons. Material: peripheral blood. Receptors originate from a human donor in a cohort sampled during active COVID-19.

The rearrangement uses TRBV2 and TRBJ2-2; 10 bases match TRBD1. Germline V gives CDR1 SNHLY, CDR2 FYNNEI. J lost 7 bases, V lost 7 bases, and 6 bases had no gene match. The CDR3 loop spans 14 amino acids. The CDR3 sequence is CASTGTGAIGELFF. CDR3 DNA: TGTGCCAGCACCGGGACAGGGGCCATCGGGGAGCTGTTTTTT.

The chain couples TRBV23-1 to TRBJ2-1, with unresolved D. TRBV23-1 is assigned to the ORF class and has an uncertain function. V dropped 6 bases and J dropped 9 bases, with 9 bases sitting between them. The CDR3 length is 11 residues. CDR3 sequence: CASSQACEQFF. Here the CDR3 DNA reads TGCGCCAGCAGCCAGGCCTGTGAGCAGTTCTTC.

CDR3 nucleotide sequence: TGCGCCAGCAGCTTGGGGGGCCAGGTCACAGATACGCAGTATTTT. Amino acids: CASSLGGQVTDTQYF. The chain links TRBV5-1 to TRBJ2-3, with D maybe TRBD1 (5 bases). The CDR3 sequence is 15 residues long. Germline assignment: CDR1 SGHRS and CDR2 YFSETQ. Trimming cost V 0 bases and J 2 bases, with 10 bases left between them.

This chain uses TRBV15 with TRBJ2-2; 8 nucleotides line up with TRBD1. Germline values: CDR1 LNHNV, CDR2 YYDKDF (reference sequence). This CDR3 contains 19 residues. Trimming took 3 bases from V and 5 from J; bases not matched to a gene: 17. Here the CDR3 reads CATSRERTGRLIKTGELFF. CDR3 in DNA: TGTGCCACCAGCAGGGAGAGGACAGGGCGGCTCATTAAAACCGGGGAGCTGTTTTTT. Full variable domain (missing parts from reference TRBV15 and TRBJ2-2): DAMVIQNPRYQVTQFGKPVTLSCSQTLNHNVMYWYQQKSSQAPKLLFHYYDKDFNNEADTPDNFQSRRPNTSFCFLDIRSPGLGDTAMYLCATSRERTGRLIKTGELFFGEGSRLTVL.

The V gene is TRBV7-9, the J gene TRBJ1-2, with TRBD1 as a possible D gene (5 bases). The CDR3 is made up of 13 amino acids. The germline CDR1 and CDR2 sequences are SEHNR and FQNEAQ (reference sequence). V lost 3 bases, J lost 8 bases, and 13 bases lay in between. DNA for the CDR3: TGTGCCAGCAGCTTGCAGAGGGGAGGCGGCTACACCTTC. Translating gives CASSLQRGGGYTF.

The V gene is TRBV9, the J gene TRBJ1-2; TRBD1 is a possible D gene (5 bases). The CDR3 consists of 15 residues. Germline CDR1 SGDLS, CDR2 YYNGEE. V shed 5 bases and J shed 0 bases, with 14 bases lying between them. As DNA, the CDR3 is TGTGCCAGCAGTGCGGGACCGGCAGCTAACTATGGCTACACCTTC. Translated, it gives CASSAGPAANYGYTF. Full variable domain (rest looked up from reference TRBV9 and TRBJ1-2): DSGVTQTPKHLITATGQRVTLRCSPRSGDLSVYWYQQSLDQGLQFLIQYYNGEERAKGNILERFSAQQFPDLHSELNLSSLELGDSALYFCASSAGPAANYGYTFGSGTRLTVV.

The chain employs TRBV11-2 and TRBJ2-1; D is uncertain. The CDR3 is 15 amino acids. Between the trimmed V and J ends, which lost 4 bases and 0 bases, there was a span of 10 bases. Germline CDR1 is SGHAT and CDR2 is FQNNGV. CDR3 loop: CASSSKLSSYNEQFF. CDR3 bases: TGTGCCAGCAGCTCCAAATTGAGCTCCTACAATGAGCAGTTCTTC.

The V call is TRBV18, the J call TRBJ2-7, with D uncertain. With 3 bases removed from V and 0 bases from J, the gap between germline ends came to 6 bases. The CDR3 is made up of 13 amino acids. Germline lookup yields CDR1 KGHSH and CDR2 LQKENI. The CDR3 loop reads CASSPGHSYEQYF. The CDR3 DNA reads as TGTGCCAGCTCACCGGGCCACTCCTACGAGCAGTACTTC. The full variable domain, in which reference TRBV18 and TRBJ2-7 provide the parts outside the CDR3, is NAGVMQNPRHLVRRRGQEARLRCSPMKGHSHVYWYRQLPEEGLKFMVYLQKENIIDESGMPKERFSAEFPKEGPSILRIQQVVRGDSAAYFCASSPGHSYEQYFGPGTRLTVT.

V is TRBV7-8 and J is TRBJ2-3; 12 positions match TRBD2. Per germline, CDR1 SGHVS and CDR2 FQNEAQ. V gave up 1 base and J gave up 8 bases; unmatched junction bases: 7. The CDR3 is made up of 16 amino acids. DNA of the CDR3: TGTGCCAGCAGCTTAGTGACTAGCGGGGGTTCACCTACGCAGTATTTT. Its protein product is CASSLVTSGGSPTQYF.

The chain is built from TRBV9 and TRBJ2-1, with D possibly being TRBD1 (6 bases). The germline V gene has CDR1 SGDLS and CDR2 YYNGEE. The length of the CDR3 is 16 residues. V shed 6 bases and J shed 7 bases, with 23 bases lying between them. The CDR3 is CASTRTLFDTGNEQFF. The CDR3 nucleotides are TGTGCCAGCACCCGTACCCTCTTTGACACAGGGAATGAGCAGTTCTTC.

The chain is built from TRBV29-1 and TRBJ2-2; 7 bases map to TRBD1. CDR1 and CDR2 (germline): SQVTM, ANQGSEA. V was pared by 7 bases and J by 2 bases, with 7 bases of the junction left unmatched. The CDR3 sequence is 14 residues long. The CDR3 sequence is CSAYRDRNTGELFF. CDR3 nucleotide sequence: TGCAGCGCCTACCGGGACAGAAACACCGGGGAGCTGTTTTTT.

The chain has TRBV5-5 and TRBJ2-2; possibly TRBD2 for D (5 bases). The CDR3 is 16 residues long. Germline V gene lookup returns CDR1 SGHKS and CDR2 YYEKEE (reference sequence). Trimming took off 4 bases at V and 0 bases at J, with 13 bases between the two ends. The chain's CDR3 is CASSKTTNANTGELFF. The CDR3 nucleotides are TGTGCCAGCAGCAAGACTACTAACGCGAACACCGGGGAGCTGTTTTTT.

The chain carries TRBV10-2 and TRBJ1-5; the match to TRBD1 covers 8 bases. This CDR3 is built from 15 residues. Germline-derived CDR1 and CDR2 are WSHSY and SAAADI. V was clipped by 3 bases and J by 6 bases; unmatched bases: 7. In nucleotides, the CDR3 is TGCGCCAGCAGTGAATTGGACAGGGTTTTTCAGCCCCAGCATTTT. Translating gives CASSELDRVFQPQHF.

The chain recombines TRBV6-5 with TRBJ1-2; 11 bases are a match to TRBD1. Looked up from germline, CDR1 is MNHEY and CDR2 is SVGAGI. The CDR3 is made up of 14 amino acids. Trimming removed 8 bases from V and 7 bases from J; junction bases left unmatched: 9. The CDR3: CASVRGQGVSGYTF. The CDR3 DNA follows: TGTGCCAGCGTCCGGGGACAGGGGGTGAGTGGCTACACCTTC.

V usage is TRBV7-8 and J usage is TRBJ1-1; D not certain. The V gene's germline CDR1 is SGHVS and CDR2 FQNEAQ. V was shortened by 0 bases and J by 5 bases, with 7 bases between the two germline ends. The CDR3 covers 13 residues. CDR3 amino acids: CASSLASRTEAFF. CDR3 bases: TGTGCCAGCAGCTTAGCGTCGAGAACTGAAGCTTTCTTT.

The V and J genes are TRBV5-6 and TRBJ2-7, with 9 bases identical to TRBD1. The CDR3 covers 15 residues. The germline gives CDR1 SGHDT, CDR2 YYEEEE. The trim removed 4 bases at V and 5 bases at J, leaving 10 bases unmatched. CDR3 amino acids: CASSRIGQGFNEQYF. CDR3 nucleotide sequence: TGTGCCAGCAGCCGGATAGGACAGGGGTTTAACGAGCAGTACTTC. Filled out from reference TRBV5-6 and TRBJ2-7, the complete variable domain reads DAGVTQSPTHLIKTRGQQVTLRCSPKSGHDTVSWYQQALGQGPQFIFQYYEEEERQRGNFPDRFSGHQFPNYSSELNVNALLLGDSALYLCASSRIGQGFNEQYFGPGTRLTVT.

CDR3 region: CASSLTGQQYF. The CDR3 region has the DNA TGTGCCAGCAGCTTGACGGGACAACAGTACTTC. J is TRBJ2-7 and V is TRBV7-3, with D possibly matching TRBD1 (6 bases). Germline-derived CDR1 and CDR2 are SGHTA and FQGTGA. Trimming took off 3 bases at V and 10 bases at J, with 10 bases between the two ends. The CDR3 has 11 amino acids.

This clone was seen just once. This sequence joins TRBV19 and TRBJ1-1, with D maybe TRBD1 (5 bases). With 3 bases removed from V and 4 bases from J, the gap between germline ends came to 12 bases. CDR1 is LNHDA, CDR2 SQIVND, per germline (reference sequence). This CDR3 contains 14 residues. CDR3 coding DNA: TGTGCCAGTAGTATTCGGGGGTGGGGCACTGAAGCTTTCTTT. Translated: CASSIRGWGTEAFF.

CDR3 sequence: CASSYDSAGAYSNQPQHF. CDR3 in DNA: TGTGCCAGCAGTTACGATTCGGCAGGGGCCTATAGCAATCAGCCCCAGCATTTT. V is TRBV6-2 or TRBV6-3 and J is TRBJ1-5; D might be TRBD1 (6 bases). The CDR3 is 18 residues long. Germline loops: CDR1 MNHEY, CDR2 SVGEGT. The germline V and J ends were trimmed by 2 bases and 0 bases, with 17 bases remaining between them.

V usage is TRBV2 and J usage is TRBJ1-6; 10 bases are shared with TRBD1. Germline V gives CDR1 SNHLY, CDR2 FYNNEI. There are 14 residues in the CDR3. The V and J ends lost 6 bases and 9 bases, in that order; junction bases with no gene match: 5. This CDR3 is CASRKGQGGSPLHF. CDR3 DNA sequence: TGTGCCAGCAGGAAAGGACAGGGGGGTTCACCCCTCCACTTT.

V is TRBV5-1 and J is TRBJ1-6; 9 nucleotides match TRBD1. Losses at the gene ends were 0 bases for V and 8 bases for J; bases not matched to a gene: 3. This CDR3 spans 15 amino acids. Germline loops: CDR1 SGHRS, CDR2 YFSETQ. CDR3 DNA sequence: TGCGCCAGCAGCTTGGAGGGACAGGGCGATTCACCCCTCCACTTT. Translation gives CASSLEGQGDSPLHF.

The rearrangement links TRBV5-1 to TRBJ1-2; possibly TRBD1 for D (6 bases). The V gene's germline CDR1 is SGHRS and CDR2 YFSETQ. Trimming left V 4 bases short and J 6 bases short, with 13 bases between. The CDR3 spans 13 residues. DNA for the CDR3: TGCGCCAGCAGCGAACAGGGTAGGCATGGCTACACCTTC. Translation gives CASSEQGRHGYTF. Complete variable domain (other parts from reference TRBV5-1 and TRBJ1-2): KAGVTQTPRYLIKTRGQQVTLSCSPISGHRSVSWYQQTPGQGLQFLFEYFSETQRNKGNFPGRFSGRQFSNSRSEMNVSTLELGDSALYLCASSEQGRHGYTFGSGTRLTVV.

This sequence joins TRBV14 and TRBJ2-1; D uncertain. Germline CDR1 is SGHDN and CDR2 is FVKESK. V was clipped by 1 base and J by 3 bases, with 10 bases between them. This CDR3 comprises 15 residues. The CDR3 sequence: CASSQGLPNYNEQFF. In DNA form, the CDR3 reads TGTGCCAGCAGCCAAGGACTGCCCAACTACAATGAGCAGTTCTTC.

This clone was observed a handful of times. The chain carries TRBV2 and TRBJ1-5; TRBD1 aligns across 7 bases. CDR1 and CDR2 from the germline V gene are SNHLY and FYNNEI. The J segment lost 2 bases and the V segment lost 5 bases, leaving 6 bases of the junction unmatched. The CDR3 loop spans 15 amino acids. CDR3 region: CASSSTGVGNQPQHF. CDR3 sequence (DNA): TGTGCCAGCAGTTCCACAGGGGTGGGCAATCAGCCCCAGCATTTT.

This clone is deemed medium-sized. Other DNA sequences from this sample encode an identical CDR3 as well. CDR3 loop: CAISDRGSNQPQHF. The CDR3 DNA reads as TGTGCCATCAGTGACAGGGGGAGCAATCAGCCCCAGCATTTT. The J gene is TRBJ1-5, the V gene TRBV10-3, with 7 bases matching TRBD1. CDR3 size: 14 residues. Germline V lookup: CDR1 ENHRY, CDR2 SYGVKD. V was pared by 3 bases and J by 1 base, with 0 bases of the junction left unmatched.